The 7 T cell receptor beta chains presented below share a single source sample, sequenced in a study of cytomegalovirus exposure and HLA in healthy donors (dated by TCRdb to about 2017). Library method: the immunoSEQ multiplex PCR assay. The multiplex PCR relied on a mix of 60 forward primers for TCR Vbeta segments and 13 reverse primers for TCR Jbeta segments. Held by TCRdb, this immuneACCESS table contains in-frame sequences only and omits some clones. Under half of the omission traces to an unresolved V gene where checked; the cause of the rest is unknown. The sample data list more than 150,000 clones, and around 81% of these were observed just once. The ten largest clones take up 2.2% of the sample. Sequencing was carried out using PBMCs. The source of these receptors is a woman younger than 45 in good health and CMV-seronegative.

V and J are TRBV5-5 and TRBJ1-5; D not resolved. The CDR3 contains 14 residues. Germline assignment: CDR1 SGHKS and CDR2 YYEKEE (reference sequence). Trimming pared 0 bases from V and 1 base from J, leaving 5 bases between. CDR3: CASSLVPSNQPQHF. The CDR3 DNA reads TGTGCCAGCAGCTTGGTTCCGAGCAATCAGCCCCAGCATTTT.

The chain combines TRBV28 with TRBJ2-3, with no clear D. This CDR3 spans 14 amino acids. Trimming cost V 3 bases and J 1 base, with 8 bases left between them. CDR1 and CDR2 (germline): MDHEN, SYDVKM. The CDR3 DNA is TGTGCCAGCAGTTTGGTGGTAGGCACAGATACGCAGTATTTT. Its protein product is CASSLVVGTDTQYF.

V usage is TRBV27 and J usage is TRBJ2-7; the match to TRBD1 covers 11 bases. The germline V gene has CDR1 MNHEY and CDR2 SMNVEV (reference sequence). Trimming removed 6 bases from V and 4 bases from J; junction bases left unmatched: 5. CDR3 length: 14 amino acids. CDR3 coding DNA: TGTGCCAGCAGACCGGGACAGGGGGAATACGAGCAGTACTTC. It yields the protein CASRPGQGEYEQYF.

The chain joins TRBV9 to TRBJ1-1; 10 bases align to TRBD1. Germline CDR1 is SGDLS and CDR2 is YYNGEE. Trimming cost V 4 bases and J 0 bases; bases outside gene matches: 9. This CDR3 region has 17 residues. As DNA, the CDR3 is TGTGCCAGCAGCTATACCCGGGACAGGGGTTTGAACACTGAAGCTTTCTTT. Residues: CASSYTRDRGLNTEAFF. The whole variable domain, filled in from reference TRBV9 and TRBJ1-1, reads DSGVTQTPKHLITATGQRVTLRCSPRSGDLSVYWYQQSLDQGLQFLIQYYNGEERAKGNILERFSAQQFPDLHSELNLSSLELGDSALYFCASSYTRDRGLNTEAFFGQGTRLTVV.

This sequence joins TRBV20-1 and TRBJ2-7; D remains unclear. The V end lost 4 bases, the J end lost 1 base, and 5 bases lay between the germline ends. The CDR3 is made up of 11 amino acids. Germline lookup yields CDR1 DFQATT and CDR2 SNEGSKA (reference sequence). The CDR3 is CSATVSYEQYF. CDR3 coding DNA: TGCAGTGCTACTGTGTCCTACGAGCAGTACTTC.

The sample holds one count of this clone. The V call is TRBV6-1, the J call TRBJ1-5, with 7 bases aligning to TRBD1. The CDR3 length is 15 residues. Trimming cost V 5 bases and J 6 bases; bases outside gene matches: 10. Germline-derived CDR1 and CDR2 are MNHNS and SASEGT. CDR3 residues: CASSRQGSGGQPQHF. In DNA form, the CDR3 reads TGTGCCAGCAGTCGACAGGGCTCGGGCGGTCAGCCCCAGCATTTT.

The chain carries TRBV6-5 and TRBJ1-2, with 9 positions matching TRBD1. The CDR3 consists of 12 residues. Germline V lookup: CDR1 MNHEY, CDR2 SVGAGI. Trimming took 2 bases from V and 10 from J; bases not matched to a gene: 2. The CDR3 reads CASSYGTGIYTF. In DNA, the CDR3 is TGTGCCAGCAGTTACGGGACAGGGATCTACACCTTC.